These 23 T cell receptor beta chains were sequenced from one sample in a study of blood T cell repertoires in COVID-19. Data came from immunoSEQ multiplex PCR; TCRdb stores just in-frame clones and leaves some out. The sample lists roughly 190,000 clones, about 76% occurring once. Specimen: peripheral blood. All receptors come from a woman in her forties or fifties with active or convalescent COVID-19.

In this sample, this clone turned up once. The chain carries TRBV6-2 or TRBV6-3 and TRBJ1-2, with D maybe TRBD1 (6 bases). Trimming took off 5 bases at V and 6 bases at J, with 10 bases between the two ends. CDR1 is MNHEY and CDR2 is SVGEGT in the germline V gene. The CDR3 sequence is 12 residues long. The CDR3 DNA sequence: TGTGCCAGCAGTCACAGGGTGGATGGCTACACCTTC. Translation: CASSHRVDGYTF.

This clone showed up just once. V and J are TRBV30 and TRBJ2-7; the D gene is possibly TRBD1 (5 bases). Trimming took off 2 bases at V and 3 bases at J, with 8 bases between the two ends. This CDR3 is built from 12 residues. Germline lookup yields CDR1 GTSNPN and CDR2 SVGIG (reference sequence). The DNA for the CDR3 is TGTGCCTGGAGTTCAGGGTTCTACGAGCAGTACTTC. This gives the protein CAWSSGFYEQYF.

CDR3 nucleotide sequence: TGTGCCAGCAGCTTAGGGACAGGGGGCAGGAGTTCACCCCTCCACTTT. Amino acids: CASSLGTGGRSSPLHF. This chain uses TRBV7-8 with TRBJ1-6, with TRBD1 matching over 11 bases. The CDR3 has 16 amino acids. Losses at the gene ends were 1 base for V and 9 bases for J; bases not matched to a gene: 5. CDR1 is SGHVS, CDR2 FQNEAQ, per germline.

This clone was recorded many times. V gene TRBV14 combines with J gene TRBJ2-1, with a possible D match to TRBD1 (6 bases). Germline loops: CDR1 SGHDN, CDR2 FVKESK. This CDR3 has 15 residues. Between the trimmed V and J ends, which lost 3 bases and 3 bases, there was a span of 12 bases. The CDR3 DNA reads TGTGCCAGCAGCCAGGCCCCAGGGGTCTACAATGAGCAGTTCTTC. It translates to CASSQAPGVYNEQFF.

The chain combines TRBV6-2 or TRBV6-3 with TRBJ2-5, with D possibly being TRBD1 (5 bases). CDR3 size: 15 residues. The V gene lost 2 bases and the J gene lost 1 base, with 11 bases spanning the gap. CDR1 and CDR2 from the germline V gene are MNHEY and SVGEGT. CDR3 in DNA: TGTGCCAGCAGTTACCCGCGGACATCCCAAGAGACCCAGTACTTC. This gives the protein CASSYPRTSQETQYF.

Only a few counts were recorded for this clone. The chain is built from TRBV19 and TRBJ1-2; a weak D match, TRBD1 (5 bases). This CDR3 spans 15 amino acids. The V gene lost 6 bases and the J gene lost 4 bases, with 18 bases spanning the gap. The germline CDR1 and CDR2 sequences are LNHDA and SQIVND (reference sequence). CDR3: CASSPREEGIYGYTF. CDR3 DNA: TGTGCCAGTAGCCCCAGGGAAGAAGGGATCTATGGCTACACCTTC.

This chain connects TRBV29-1 to TRBJ2-2; unclear D gene. This CDR3 spans 13 amino acids. Trimming cost V 5 bases and J 0 bases, with 7 bases left between them. CDR1 is SQVTM and CDR2 is ANQGSEA in the germline V gene. Written as DNA, the CDR3 is TGCAGCGTTTATATCCCGAACACCGGGGAGCTGTTTTTT. This translates into CSVYIPNTGELFF.

The chain is built from TRBV6-6 and TRBJ2-7; 10 bases map to TRBD1. J gave up 4 bases and V 2 bases, and 5 bases lay outside the gene matches. Germline CDR1 MNHNY, CDR2 SVGAGI (reference sequence). The CDR3 is 15 residues long. The CDR3 protein is CASSYVGTGVYEQYF. CDR3 nucleotides: TGTGCCAGCAGTTACGTTGGGACAGGGGTTTACGAGCAGTACTTC.

The chain combines TRBV19 with TRBJ1-2; 8 bases agree with TRBD1. CDR3 length: 14 amino acids. Germline values: CDR1 LNHDA, CDR2 SQIVND (reference sequence). With 5 bases clipped from V and 3 bases from J, the junction kept 5 bases outside the gene matches. The CDR3 reads CASSLKTGDYGYTF. The DNA of the CDR3 is TGTGCCAGTAGTCTTAAGACAGGGGACTATGGCTACACCTTC.

This clone occurred a few times. In nucleotides, the CDR3 is TGTGCCAGCAGTGAGGGCAGGGTTAGGAGCAATCAGCCCCAGCATTTT. It translates to CASSEGRVRSNQPQHF. The chain carries TRBV6-1 and TRBJ1-5; D possibly corresponds to TRBD1 (5 bases). V lost 3 bases and J lost 1, with 13 bases in between. CDR3 length equals 16 residues. CDR1 and CDR2 (germline): MNHNS, SASEGT.

This rearrangement joins TRBV6-5 to TRBJ1-6, with 7 nucleotides matching TRBD1. The V and J ends lost 5 bases and 10 bases, in that order; junction bases with no gene match: 8. The CDR3 covers 14 residues. Germline values: CDR1 MNHEY, CDR2 SVGAGI. Here the CDR3 DNA reads TGTGCCAGCAGTCGCGGGACAGCGAAATCACCCCTCCACTTT. This gives the protein CASSRGTAKSPLHF.

This sequence joins TRBV15 and TRBJ1-1; tentative D call: TRBD1 (6 bases). The CDR3 is 14 amino acids. V gave up 7 bases and J gave up 7 bases, with 19 bases separating them. The germline CDR1 and CDR2 sequences are LNHNV and YYDKDF (reference sequence). The CDR3 nucleotides are TGTGCCACCACCCCGGGGGGCTTTGGGCTTGAAGCTTTCTTT. Translated, it gives CATTPGGFGLEAFF.

The gene calls are TRBV5-1 and TRBJ1-3, with unresolved D. V was cut by 0 bases and J by 0 bases, with 7 bases left in between. In germline, CDR1 is SGHRS, CDR2 YFSETQ. The CDR3 is 15 amino acids. The CDR3 DNA is TGCGCCAGCAGCTTGGATGGAGGCTCTGGAAACACCATATATTTT. It yields the protein CASSLDGGSGNTIYF.

This chain links TRBV6-1 with TRBJ1-2; possibly TRBD1 for D (5 bases). Trimming took off 3 bases at V and 5 bases at J, with 10 bases between the two ends. Germline-derived CDR1 and CDR2 are MNHNS and SASEGT. This CDR3 is built from 13 residues. CDR3 sequence (DNA): TGTGCCAGCAGTGATGGGGCTGCTTATGGCTACACCTTC. As protein: CASSDGAAYGYTF.

V usage is TRBV7-8 and J usage is TRBJ1-1; D is possibly TRBD1 (6 bases). V lost 5 bases to trimming and J lost 0 bases, with 16 bases between them. The germline CDR1 and CDR2 sequences are SGHVS and FQNEAQ. This CDR3 comprises 16 residues. CDR3 sequence (DNA): TGTGCCAGCAGCCCCGGGACATTACCTATGAACACTGAAGCTTTCTTT. Amino acids: CASSPGTLPMNTEAFF.

V is TRBV4-1 and J is TRBJ2-5; a possible D gene is TRBD1 (5 bases). Germline V gene lookup returns CDR1 MGHRA and CDR2 YSYEKL. The CDR3 runs 15 residues. V lost 0 bases and J 5 bases, leaving 13 bases between the germline ends. This chain's CDR3 is CASSQDGSGMETQYF. The DNA for the CDR3 is TGCGCCAGCAGCCAAGATGGGTCAGGGATGGAGACCCAGTACTTC.

This clone was counted once. This chain joins TRBV2 and TRBJ2-3, with D maybe TRBD2 (6 bases). V shed 6 bases and J shed 10 bases, with 17 bases lying between them. Germline lookup yields CDR1 SNHLY and CDR2 FYNNEI. CDR3 length: 13 residues. The DNA of the CDR3 is TGTGCCAGCAGCGGCCCGCGGGGAATTGCGCAGTATTTT. It codes for CASSGPRGIAQYF.

This chain joins TRBV6-5 and TRBJ1-1, with TRBD1 as a possible D gene (6 bases). The germline V gene has CDR1 MNHEY and CDR2 SVGAGI. Trimming removed 4 bases at V and 2 bases at J, with 11 bases between. This CDR3 is 14 amino acids long. Here the CDR3 DNA reads TGTGCCAGCAGTTCGGGGGGGACAAACACTGAAGCTTTCTTT. This translates into CASSSGGTNTEAFF.

This clone has more than one count but fewer than ten. This chain connects TRBV7-2 to TRBJ1-3; 8 nucleotides match TRBD1. The ends lost 1 base at V and 1 base at J; junction bases unmatched: 6. The CDR3 covers 17 residues. The germline V gene has CDR1 SGHTA and CDR2 FQGNSA. The CDR3 reads CASSLGPGQASGNTIYF. DNA of the CDR3: TGTGCCAGCAGCTTAGGACCGGGACAGGCATCTGGAAACACCATATATTTT.

The gene calls are TRBV7-9 and TRBJ2-1; D is ambiguous. Germline V gene data show CDR1 as SEHNR and CDR2 as FQNEAQ (reference sequence). V lost 0 bases, J lost 2 bases, and 11 bases lay in between. The CDR3 is made up of 16 amino acids. The CDR3, as DNA: TGTGCCAGCAGCTTAGCTGGTAGCCGGGCCTACAATGAGCAGTTCTTC. It translates to CASSLAGSRAYNEQFF. Looking up the rest from reference TRBV7-9 and TRBJ2-1 gives the full variable domain: DTGVSQNPRHKITKRGQNVTFRCDPISEHNRLYWYRQTLGQGPEFLTYFQNEAQLEKSRLLSDRFSAERPKGSFSTLEIQRTEQGDSAMYLCASSLAGSRAYNEQFFGPGTRLTVL.

The chain uses TRBV24-1 and TRBJ1-1; possible D gene TRBD1, 6 bases. V was shortened by 2 bases and J by 6 bases, with 9 bases between the two germline ends. This CDR3 is 13 amino acids long. The germline CDR1 and CDR2 sequences are KGHDR and SFDVKD. The CDR3 DNA follows: TGTGCCACCAGTGATTCTTACAGGGCTGAAGCTTTCTTT. Its protein product is CATSDSYRAEAFF.

CDR3 coding DNA: TGTGCCAGCAGCCTGGGACAGTCTGAAGCTTTCTTT. Its protein product is CASSLGQSEAFF. This chain connects TRBV5-8 to TRBJ1-1, with 7 positions matching TRBD1. J gave up 6 bases and V 4 bases, and 3 bases lay outside the gene matches. CDR1 and CDR2 (germline): SGHTS, YDEGEE. The CDR3 loop spans 12 amino acids.

The sample holds one count of this clone. The CDR3 loop reads CASRGLTGEQETQYF. Here the CDR3 DNA reads TGTGCCAGCAGAGGACTGACAGGGGAACAAGAGACCCAGTACTTC. The chain has TRBV2 and TRBJ2-5, with 8 bases lining up with TRBD1. CDR3 length equals 15 residues. Germline loops: CDR1 SNHLY, CDR2 FYNNEI. V lost 6 bases, J lost 2 bases, and 8 bases stayed unmatched.